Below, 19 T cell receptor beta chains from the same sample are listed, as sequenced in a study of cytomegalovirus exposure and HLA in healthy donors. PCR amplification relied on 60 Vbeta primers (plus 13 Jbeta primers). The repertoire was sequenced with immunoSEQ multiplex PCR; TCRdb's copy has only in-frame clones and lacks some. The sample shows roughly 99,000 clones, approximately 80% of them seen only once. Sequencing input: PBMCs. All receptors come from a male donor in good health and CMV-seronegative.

The CDR3 DNA reads as TGTGCCAGTACGGTGTCCTACGAGCAGTACTTC. Its translation is CASTVSYEQYF. The chain couples TRBV19 to TRBJ2-7; D not certain. Germline-derived CDR1 and CDR2 are LNHDA and SQIVND (reference sequence). The CDR3 consists of 11 residues. V was trimmed by 7 bases and J by 1 base, leaving 5 bases between them.

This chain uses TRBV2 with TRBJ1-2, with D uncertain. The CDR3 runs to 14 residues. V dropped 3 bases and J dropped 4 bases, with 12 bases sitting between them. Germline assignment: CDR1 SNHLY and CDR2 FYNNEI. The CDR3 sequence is CASSDSGIGYGYTF. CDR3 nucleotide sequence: TGTGCCAGCAGTGATTCCGGGATTGGCTATGGCTACACCTTC.

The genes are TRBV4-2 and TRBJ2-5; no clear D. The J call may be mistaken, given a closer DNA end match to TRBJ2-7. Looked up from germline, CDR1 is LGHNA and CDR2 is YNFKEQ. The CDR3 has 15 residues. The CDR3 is CASSLNPGQDYEQYF. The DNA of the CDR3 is TGTGCCAGCAGCCTTAATCCCGGGCAGGACTACGAGCAGTACTTC.

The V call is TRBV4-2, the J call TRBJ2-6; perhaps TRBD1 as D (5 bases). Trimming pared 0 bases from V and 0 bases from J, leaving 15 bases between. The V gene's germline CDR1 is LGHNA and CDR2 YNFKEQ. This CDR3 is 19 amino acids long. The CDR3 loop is CASSQDPRTKNSGANVLTF. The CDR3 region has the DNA TGTGCCAGCAGCCAAGATCCCAGGACAAAAAACTCTGGGGCCAACGTCCTGACTTTC.

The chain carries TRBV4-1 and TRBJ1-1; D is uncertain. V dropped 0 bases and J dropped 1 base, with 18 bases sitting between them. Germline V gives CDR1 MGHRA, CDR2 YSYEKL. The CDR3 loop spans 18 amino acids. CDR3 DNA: TGCGCCAGCAGCCAAGAACCCCCACAGAGCCCATCGAACACTGAAGCTTTCTTT. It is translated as CASSQEPPQSPSNTEAFF.

The CDR3 sequence is CAWSTTGDTEAFF. The CDR3 DNA follows: TGTGCCTGGAGTACAACAGGGGACACTGAAGCTTTCTTT. This chain links TRBV30 with TRBJ1-1; 7 positions match TRBD1. Trimming removed 2 bases from V and 3 bases from J; junction bases left unmatched: 3. CDR1 is GTSNPN and CDR2 is SVGIG in the germline V gene (reference sequence). This CDR3 has 13 residues.

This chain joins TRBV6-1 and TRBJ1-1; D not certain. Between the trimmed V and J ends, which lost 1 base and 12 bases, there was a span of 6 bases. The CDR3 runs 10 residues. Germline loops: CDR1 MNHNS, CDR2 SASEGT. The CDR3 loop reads CASSEVYSFF. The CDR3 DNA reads TGTGCCAGCAGTGAAGTTTACTCTTTCTTT.

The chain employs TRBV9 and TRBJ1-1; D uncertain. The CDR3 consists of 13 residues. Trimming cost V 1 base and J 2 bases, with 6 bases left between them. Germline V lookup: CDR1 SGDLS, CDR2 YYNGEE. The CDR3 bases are TGTGCCAGCAGCGTACAACTCAACACTGAAGCTTTCTTT. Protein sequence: CASSVQLNTEAFF.

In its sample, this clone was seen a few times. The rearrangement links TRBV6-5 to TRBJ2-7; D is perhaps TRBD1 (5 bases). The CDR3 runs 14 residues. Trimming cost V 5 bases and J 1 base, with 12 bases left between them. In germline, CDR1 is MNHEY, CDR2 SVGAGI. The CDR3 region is CASSPLKGSYEQYF. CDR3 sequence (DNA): TGTGCCAGCAGTCCCCTTAAGGGGTCCTACGAGCAGTACTTC.

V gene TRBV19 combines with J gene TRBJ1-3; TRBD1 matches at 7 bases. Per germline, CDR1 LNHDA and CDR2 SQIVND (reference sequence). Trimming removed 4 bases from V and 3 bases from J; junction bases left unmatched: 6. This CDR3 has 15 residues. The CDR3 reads CASSTRQGGGNTIYF. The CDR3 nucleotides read TGTGCCAGTAGTACGCGACAGGGTGGTGGAAACACCATATATTTT.

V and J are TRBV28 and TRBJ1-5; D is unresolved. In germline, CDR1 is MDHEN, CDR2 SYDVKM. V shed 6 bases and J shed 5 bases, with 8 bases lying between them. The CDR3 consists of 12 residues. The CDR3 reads CASSQQDQPQHF. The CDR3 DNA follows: TGTGCCAGCAGCCAACAAGATCAGCCCCAGCATTTT. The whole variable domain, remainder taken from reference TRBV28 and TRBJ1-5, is DVKVTQSSRYLVKRTGEKVFLECVQDMDHENMFWYRQDPGLGLRLIYFSYDVKMKEKGDIPEGYSVSREKKERFSLILESASTNQTSMYLCASSQQDQPQHFGDGTRLSIL.

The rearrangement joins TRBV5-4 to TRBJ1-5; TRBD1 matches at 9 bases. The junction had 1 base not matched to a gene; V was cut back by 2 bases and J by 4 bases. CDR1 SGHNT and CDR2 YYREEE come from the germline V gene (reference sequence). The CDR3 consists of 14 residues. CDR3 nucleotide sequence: TGTGCCAGCAGCTTACAGGGGGCAAATCAGCCCCAGCATTTT. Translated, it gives CASSLQGANQPQHF. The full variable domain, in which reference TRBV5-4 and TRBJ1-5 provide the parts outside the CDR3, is ETGVTQSPTHLIKTRGQQVTLRCSSQSGHNTVSWYQQALGQGPQFIFQYYREEENGRGNFPPRFSGLQFPNYSSELNVNALELDDSALYLCASSLQGANQPQHFGDGTRLSIL.

Written as DNA, the CDR3 is TGTGCCGACACCGGGGGGGCCGACTATGGCTACACCTTC. This codes for CADTGGADYGYTF. The V call is TRBV2, the J call TRBJ1-2; tentatively, D is TRBD1 (6 bases). The CDR3 is 13 amino acids. V lost 11 bases, J lost 3 bases, and 16 bases lay in between. In germline, CDR1 is SNHLY, CDR2 FYNNEI.

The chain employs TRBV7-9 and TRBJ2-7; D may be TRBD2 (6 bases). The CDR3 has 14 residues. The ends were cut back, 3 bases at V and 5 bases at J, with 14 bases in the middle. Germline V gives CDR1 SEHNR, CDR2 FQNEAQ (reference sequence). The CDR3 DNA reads TGTGCCAGCAGCTTCACGGGAGAGCATCACGAGCAGTACTTC. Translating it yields CASSFTGEHHEQYF.

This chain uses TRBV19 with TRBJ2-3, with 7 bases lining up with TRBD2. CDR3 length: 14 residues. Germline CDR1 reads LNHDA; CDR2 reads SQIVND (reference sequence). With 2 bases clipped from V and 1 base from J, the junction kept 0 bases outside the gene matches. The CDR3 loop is CASSITSGTDTQYF. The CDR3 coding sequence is TGTGCCAGTAGTATAACTAGCGGCACAGATACGCAGTATTTT.

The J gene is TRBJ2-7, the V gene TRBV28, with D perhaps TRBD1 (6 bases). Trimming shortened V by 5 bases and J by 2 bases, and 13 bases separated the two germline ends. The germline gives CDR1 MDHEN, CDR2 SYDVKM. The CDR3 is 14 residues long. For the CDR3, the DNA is TGTGCCAGCAGTGGGGGCAGGGTCGCCTACGAGCAGTACTTC. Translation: CASSGGRVAYEQYF.

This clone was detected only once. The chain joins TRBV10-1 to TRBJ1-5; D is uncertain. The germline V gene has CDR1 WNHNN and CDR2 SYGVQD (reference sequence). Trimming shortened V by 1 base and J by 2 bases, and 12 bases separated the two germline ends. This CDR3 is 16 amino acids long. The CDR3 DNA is TGCGCCAGCAGTGAGTTACGGAGGGATGGCAATCAGCCCCAGCATTTT. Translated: CASSELRRDGNQPQHF.

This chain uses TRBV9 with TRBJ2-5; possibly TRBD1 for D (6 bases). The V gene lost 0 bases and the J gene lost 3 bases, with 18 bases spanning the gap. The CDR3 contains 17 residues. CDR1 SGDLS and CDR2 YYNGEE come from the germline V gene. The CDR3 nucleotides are TGTGCCAGCAGCGTAGGAGTAAGCAGGGGAAGTAAAGAGACCCAGTACTTC. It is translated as CASSVGVSRGSKETQYF.

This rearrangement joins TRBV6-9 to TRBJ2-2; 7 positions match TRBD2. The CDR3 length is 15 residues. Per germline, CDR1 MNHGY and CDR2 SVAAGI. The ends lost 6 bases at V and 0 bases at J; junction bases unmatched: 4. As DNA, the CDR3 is TGTGCCAGCAGCACGCTAGCGGCGAACACCGGGGAGCTGTTTTTT. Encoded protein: CASSTLAANTGELFF.